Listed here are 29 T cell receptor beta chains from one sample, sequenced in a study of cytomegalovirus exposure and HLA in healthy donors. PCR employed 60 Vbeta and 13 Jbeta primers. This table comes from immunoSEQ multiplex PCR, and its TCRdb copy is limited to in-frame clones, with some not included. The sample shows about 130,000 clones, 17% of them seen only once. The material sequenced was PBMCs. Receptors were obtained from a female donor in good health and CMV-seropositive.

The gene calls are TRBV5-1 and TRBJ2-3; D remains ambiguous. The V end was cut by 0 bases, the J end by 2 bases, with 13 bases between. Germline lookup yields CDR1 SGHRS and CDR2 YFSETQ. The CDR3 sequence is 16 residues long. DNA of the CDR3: TGCGCCAGCAGCTTGGCGTACACCGCCTCCACAGATACGCAGTATTTT. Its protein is CASSLAYTASTDTQYF. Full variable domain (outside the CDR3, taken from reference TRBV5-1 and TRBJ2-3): KAGVTQTPRYLIKTRGQQVTLSCSPISGHRSVSWYQQTPGQGLQFLFEYFSETQRNKGNFPGRFSGRQFSNSRSEMNVSTLELGDSALYLCASSLAYTASTDTQYFGPGTRLTVL.

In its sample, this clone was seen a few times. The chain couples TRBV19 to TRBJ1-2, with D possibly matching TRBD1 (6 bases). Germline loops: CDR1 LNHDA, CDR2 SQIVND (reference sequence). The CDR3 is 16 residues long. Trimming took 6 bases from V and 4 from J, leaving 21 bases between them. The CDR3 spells CASSELSMGASYGYTF. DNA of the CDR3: TGTGCCAGTAGCGAATTAAGTATGGGGGCGTCCTATGGCTACACCTTC.

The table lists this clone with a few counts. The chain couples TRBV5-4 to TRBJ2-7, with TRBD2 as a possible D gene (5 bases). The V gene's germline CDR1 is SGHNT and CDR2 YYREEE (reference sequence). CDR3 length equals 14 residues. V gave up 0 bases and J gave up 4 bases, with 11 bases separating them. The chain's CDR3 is CASSLVGGPYEQYF. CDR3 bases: TGTGCCAGCAGCTTGGTTGGAGGACCATACGAGCAGTACTTC.

CDR3: CASSQAGGTNEKLFF. The CDR3 DNA reads as TGCGCCAGCAGCCAAGCGGGGGGAACTAATGAAAAACTGTTTTTT. The chain joins TRBV4-1 to TRBJ1-4, with D perhaps TRBD1 (5 bases). Germline CDR1 is MGHRA and CDR2 is YSYEKL. The CDR3 sequence is 15 residues long. Trimming took 1 base from V and 1 from J, leaving 7 bases between them.

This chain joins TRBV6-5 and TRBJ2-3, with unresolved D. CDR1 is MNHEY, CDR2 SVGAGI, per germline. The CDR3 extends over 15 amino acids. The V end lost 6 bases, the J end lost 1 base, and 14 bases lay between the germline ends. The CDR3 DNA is TGTGCCAGCAGCTACCTTGGGCAGGGCACAGATACGCAGTATTTT. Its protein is CASSYLGQGTDTQYF.

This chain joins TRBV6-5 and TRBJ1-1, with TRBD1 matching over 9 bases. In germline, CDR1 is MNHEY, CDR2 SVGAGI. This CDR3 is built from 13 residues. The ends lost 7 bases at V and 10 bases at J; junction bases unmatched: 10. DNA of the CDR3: TGTGCCAGCATCAAGACAGGGGGAAGGGGAGCTTTCTTT. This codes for CASIKTGGRGAFF.

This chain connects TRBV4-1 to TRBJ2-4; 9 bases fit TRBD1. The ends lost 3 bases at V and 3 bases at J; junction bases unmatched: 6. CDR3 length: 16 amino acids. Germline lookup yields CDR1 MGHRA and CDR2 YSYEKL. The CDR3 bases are TGCGCCAGCAGCCAGGGACAGGGAGACGGCAAAAACATTCAGTACTTC. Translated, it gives CASSQGQGDGKNIQYF.

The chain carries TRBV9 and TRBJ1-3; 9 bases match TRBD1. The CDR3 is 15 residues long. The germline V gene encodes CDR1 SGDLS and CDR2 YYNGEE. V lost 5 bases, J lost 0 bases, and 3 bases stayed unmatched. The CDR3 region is CASSGQGSSGNTIYF. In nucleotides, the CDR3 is TGTGCCAGCAGTGGACAGGGGAGCTCTGGAAACACCATATATTTT.

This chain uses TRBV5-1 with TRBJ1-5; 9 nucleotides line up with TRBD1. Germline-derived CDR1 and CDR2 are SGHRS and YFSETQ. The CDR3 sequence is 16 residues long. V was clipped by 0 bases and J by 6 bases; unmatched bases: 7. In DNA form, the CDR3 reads TGCGCCAGCAGCTTGGGGACAGGGGATTGGAGTCAGCCCCAGCATTTT. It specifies CASSLGTGDWSQPQHF.

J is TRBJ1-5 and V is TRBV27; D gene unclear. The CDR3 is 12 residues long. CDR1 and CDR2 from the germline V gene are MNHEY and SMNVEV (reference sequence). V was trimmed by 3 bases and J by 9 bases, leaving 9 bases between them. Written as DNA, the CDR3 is TGTGCCAGCAGTTTTAGTATCGGGCCCCAGCATTTT. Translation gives CASSFSIGPQHF.

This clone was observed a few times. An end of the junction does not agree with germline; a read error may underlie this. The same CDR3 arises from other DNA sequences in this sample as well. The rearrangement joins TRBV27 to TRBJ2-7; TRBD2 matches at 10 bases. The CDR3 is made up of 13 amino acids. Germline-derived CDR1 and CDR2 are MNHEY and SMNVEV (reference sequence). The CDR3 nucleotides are TGTGCCAGCAGTTGGACTAGCGGATACGAGAAGTACTTT. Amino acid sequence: CASSWTSGYEKYF.

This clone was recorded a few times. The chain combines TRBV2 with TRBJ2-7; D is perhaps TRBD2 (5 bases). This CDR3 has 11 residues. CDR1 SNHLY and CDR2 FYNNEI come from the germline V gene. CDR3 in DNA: TGTGGCGGGTCGGTGGGCTACGAGCAGTACTTC. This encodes CGGSVGYEQYF.

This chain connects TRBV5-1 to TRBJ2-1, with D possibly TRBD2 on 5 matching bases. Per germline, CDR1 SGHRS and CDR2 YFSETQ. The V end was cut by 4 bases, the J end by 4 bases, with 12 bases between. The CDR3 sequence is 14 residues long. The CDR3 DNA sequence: TGCGCCAGCAGCCCGGGTAGCGCGTACAATGAGCAGTTCTTC. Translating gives CASSPGSAYNEQFF.

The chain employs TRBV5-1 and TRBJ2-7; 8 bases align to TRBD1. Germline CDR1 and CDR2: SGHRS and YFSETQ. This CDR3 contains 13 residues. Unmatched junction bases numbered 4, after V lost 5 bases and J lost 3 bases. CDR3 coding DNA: TGCGCCAGCAGACTCGGACAGGGCTACGAGCAGTACTTC. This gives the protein CASRLGQGYEQYF. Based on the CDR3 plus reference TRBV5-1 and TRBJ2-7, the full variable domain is KAGVTQTPRYLIKTRGQQVTLSCSPISGHRSVSWYQQTPGQGLQFLFEYFSETQRNKGNFPGRFSGRQFSNSRSEMNVSTLELGDSALYLCASRLGQGYEQYFGPGTRLTVT.

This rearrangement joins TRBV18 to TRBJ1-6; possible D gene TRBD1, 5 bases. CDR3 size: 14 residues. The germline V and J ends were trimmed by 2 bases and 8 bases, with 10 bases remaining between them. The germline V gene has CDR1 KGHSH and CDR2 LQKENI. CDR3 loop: CASSPSGKDSPLHF. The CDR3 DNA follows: TGTGCCAGCTCACCATCAGGGAAGGATTCACCCCTCCACTTT.

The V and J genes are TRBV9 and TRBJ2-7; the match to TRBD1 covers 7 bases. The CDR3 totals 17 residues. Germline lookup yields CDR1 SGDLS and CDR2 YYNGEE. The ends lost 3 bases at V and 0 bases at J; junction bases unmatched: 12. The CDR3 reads CASSADTQGSASYEQYF. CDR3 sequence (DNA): TGTGCCAGCAGCGCGGATACACAGGGGTCAGCCTCCTACGAGCAGTACTTC.

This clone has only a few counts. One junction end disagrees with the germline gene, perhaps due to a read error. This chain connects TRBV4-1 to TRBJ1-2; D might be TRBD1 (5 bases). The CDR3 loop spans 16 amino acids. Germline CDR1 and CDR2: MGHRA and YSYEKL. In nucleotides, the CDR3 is TGCGCCAGCAGTCAAGATCTAGGAACAGGAAGATCGGGCTACACCTTC. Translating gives CASSQDLGTGRSGYTF.

In nucleotides, the CDR3 is TGTGCCAGCAGTCCTGGGACTAGCGGGAGGGGTCTCACAGATACGCAGTATTTT. It translates to CASSPGTSGRGLTDTQYF. The chain has TRBV2 and TRBJ2-3, with 16 bases identical to TRBD2. Trimming at V came to 5 bases and at J to 2 bases, leaving 7 bases not matched to a gene. From germline, CDR1 is SNHLY and CDR2 FYNNEI. The CDR3 is made up of 18 amino acids.

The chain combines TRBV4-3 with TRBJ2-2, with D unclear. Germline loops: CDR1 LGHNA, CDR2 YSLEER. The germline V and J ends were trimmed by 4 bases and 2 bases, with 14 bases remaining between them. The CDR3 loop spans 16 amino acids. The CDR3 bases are TGCGCCAGCAGCCCGTGGCGGTCAGATAACACCGGGGAGCTGTTTTTT. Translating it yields CASSPWRSDNTGELFF.

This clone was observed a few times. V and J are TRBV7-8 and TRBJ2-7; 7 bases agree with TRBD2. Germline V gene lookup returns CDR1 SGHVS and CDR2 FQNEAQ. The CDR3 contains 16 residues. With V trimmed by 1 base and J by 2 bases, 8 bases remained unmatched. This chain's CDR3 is CASSLGGAGVAYEQYF. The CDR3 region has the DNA TGTGCCAGCAGCTTAGGTGGGGCGGGAGTTGCCTACGAGCAGTACTTC.

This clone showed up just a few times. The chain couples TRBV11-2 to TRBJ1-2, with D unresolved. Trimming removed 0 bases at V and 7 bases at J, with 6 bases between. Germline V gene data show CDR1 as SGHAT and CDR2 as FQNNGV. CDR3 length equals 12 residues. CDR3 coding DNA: TGTGCCAGCAGCTTAGAAGAGCGTGGCTACACCTTC. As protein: CASSLEERGYTF. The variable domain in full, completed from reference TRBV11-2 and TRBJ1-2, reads EAGVAQSPRYKIIEKRQSVAFWCNPISGHATLYWYQQILGQGPKLLIQFQNNGVVDDSQLPKDRFSAERLKGVDSTLKIQPAKLEDSAVYLCASSLEERGYTFGSGTRLTVV.

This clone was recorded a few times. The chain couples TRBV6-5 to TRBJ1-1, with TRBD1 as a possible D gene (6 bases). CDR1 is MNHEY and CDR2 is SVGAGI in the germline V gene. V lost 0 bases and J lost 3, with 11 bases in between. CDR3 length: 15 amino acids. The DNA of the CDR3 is TGTGCCAGCAGTTACTCGCGAAAGGGGGACACTGAAGCTTTCTTT. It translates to CASSYSRKGDTEAFF.

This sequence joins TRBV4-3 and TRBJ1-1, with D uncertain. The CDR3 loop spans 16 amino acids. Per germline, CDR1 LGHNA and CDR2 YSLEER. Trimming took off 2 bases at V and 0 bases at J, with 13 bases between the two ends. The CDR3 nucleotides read TGCGCCAGCAGCCAATCCCCGGGAGGCATGAACACTGAAGCTTTCTTT. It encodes CASSQSPGGMNTEAFF.

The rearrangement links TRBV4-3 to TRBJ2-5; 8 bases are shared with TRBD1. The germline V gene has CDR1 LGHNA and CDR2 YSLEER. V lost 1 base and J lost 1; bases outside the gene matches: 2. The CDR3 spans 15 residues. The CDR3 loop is CASSQGTGSQETQYF. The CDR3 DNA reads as TGCGCCAGCAGCCAAGGGACAGGGAGCCAAGAGACCCAGTACTTC.

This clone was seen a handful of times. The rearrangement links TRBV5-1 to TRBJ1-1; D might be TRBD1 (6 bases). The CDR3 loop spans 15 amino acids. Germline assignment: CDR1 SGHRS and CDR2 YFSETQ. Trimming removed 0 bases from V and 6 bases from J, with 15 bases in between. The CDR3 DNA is TGCGCCAGCAGCTTGGGTCTACAGGGCTTACCTGAAGCTTTCTTT. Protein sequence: CASSLGLQGLPEAFF.

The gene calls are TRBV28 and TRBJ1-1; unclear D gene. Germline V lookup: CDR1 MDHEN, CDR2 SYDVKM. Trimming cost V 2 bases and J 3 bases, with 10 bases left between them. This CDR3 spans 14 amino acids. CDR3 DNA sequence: TGTGCCAGCAGTTTAGGGCAGCCCTACACTGAAGCTTTCTTT. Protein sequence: CASSLGQPYTEAFF.

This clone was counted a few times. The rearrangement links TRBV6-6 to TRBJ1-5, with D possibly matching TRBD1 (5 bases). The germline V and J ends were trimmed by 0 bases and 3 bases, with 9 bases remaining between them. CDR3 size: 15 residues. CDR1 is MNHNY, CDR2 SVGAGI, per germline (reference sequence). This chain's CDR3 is CASSYSSGHNQPQHF. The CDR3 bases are TGTGCCAGCAGTTACTCGTCAGGACACAATCAGCCCCAGCATTTT.

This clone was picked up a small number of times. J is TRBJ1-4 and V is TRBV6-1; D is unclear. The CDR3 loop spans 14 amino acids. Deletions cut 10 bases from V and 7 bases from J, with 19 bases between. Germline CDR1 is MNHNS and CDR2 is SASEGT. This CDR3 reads CATTHYGVGEKLFF. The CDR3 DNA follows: TGTGCCACCACCCATTACGGGGTGGGTGAAAAACTGTTTTTT.

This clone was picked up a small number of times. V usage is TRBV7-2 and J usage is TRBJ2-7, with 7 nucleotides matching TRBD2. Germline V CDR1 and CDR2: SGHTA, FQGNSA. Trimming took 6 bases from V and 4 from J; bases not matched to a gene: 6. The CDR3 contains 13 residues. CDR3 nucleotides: TGTGCCAGCAGTCGCAGCGGGGTTTACGAGCAGTACTTC. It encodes CASSRSGVYEQYF.